This TCR beta chain was captured in a study of blood T cell repertoires in COVID-19. Study-level information: In each case, the material was cDNA or gDNA derived from T cells, B-cell-depleted T cells, or PBMCs.

Germline V gene data show CDR1 as SGHAT and CDR2 as FQNNGV. The CDR3 is 12 residues long. V gave up 6 bases and J gave up 1 base, with 6 bases separating them. Clinical history reported by participants formed the basis on which cohorts were assigned. Source study methods: Reference gene primer amplification in the assay estimated nucleated cell counts. Assay: immunoSEQ multiplex PCR; the TCRdb copy retains only in-frame clones and omits some. V and J calls and clone size follow that table, whereas D and trimming were derived from the DNA. The sample yields a few hundred thousand clones, approximately 88% seen once.

The sequenced material came from PBMCs or T cells enriched from blood (not recorded which). The TCR originated in a woman between 35 and 50 years old who had recovered from COVID-19. The rearrangement joins TRBV11-2 to TRBJ1-1, with D hard to call. The CDR3 region has the DNA TGTGCCAGCAGTGGGAGGAACACTGAAGCTTTCTTT. This codes for CASSGRNTEAFF.